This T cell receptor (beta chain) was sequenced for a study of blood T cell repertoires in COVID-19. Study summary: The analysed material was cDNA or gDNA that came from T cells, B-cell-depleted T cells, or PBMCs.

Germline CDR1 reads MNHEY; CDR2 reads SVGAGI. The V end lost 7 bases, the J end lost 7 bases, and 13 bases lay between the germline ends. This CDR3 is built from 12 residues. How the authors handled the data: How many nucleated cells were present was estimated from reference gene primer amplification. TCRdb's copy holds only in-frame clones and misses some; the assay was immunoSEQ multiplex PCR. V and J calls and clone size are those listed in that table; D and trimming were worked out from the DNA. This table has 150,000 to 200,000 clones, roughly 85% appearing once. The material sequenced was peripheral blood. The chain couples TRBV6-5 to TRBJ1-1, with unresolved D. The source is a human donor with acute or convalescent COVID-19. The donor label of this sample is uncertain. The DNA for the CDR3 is TGTGCCAGCACCCCCACAACGGGTGAAGCTTTCTTT. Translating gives CASTPTTGEAFF.